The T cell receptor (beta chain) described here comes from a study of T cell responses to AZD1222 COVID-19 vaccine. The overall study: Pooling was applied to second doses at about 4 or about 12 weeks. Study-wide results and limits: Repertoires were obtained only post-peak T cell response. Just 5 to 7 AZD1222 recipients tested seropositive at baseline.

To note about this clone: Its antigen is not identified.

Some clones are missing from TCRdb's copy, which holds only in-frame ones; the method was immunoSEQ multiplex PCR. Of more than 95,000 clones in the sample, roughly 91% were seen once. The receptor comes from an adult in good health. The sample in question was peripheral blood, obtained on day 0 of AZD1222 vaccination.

This CDR3 reads CSASSENTIYF. The CDR3, as DNA: TGCAGTGCTAGCAGCGAAAACACCATATATTTT. This chain joins TRBV20-1 and TRBJ1-3; D not resolved. Germline CDR1 is DFQATT and CDR2 is SNEGSKA (reference sequence). Trimming shortened V by 3 bases and J by 6 bases, and 6 bases separated the two germline ends. This CDR3 contains 11 residues.